Listed here are 4 T cell receptor beta chains from one sample, sequenced in a study of T cells in Graves' hyperthyroidism and ophthalmopathy. Amplification of TCR beta CDR3 regions used RNA as the template. HTBI primers drove first-round RT-PCR of the TCR CDR3. TCRdb reanalysed the multiplex PCR reads using MiXCR and keeps one entry per CDR3 protein. The table shows approximately 400,000 distinct CDR3 sequences, with roughly 13% occurring only once. The sequenced material came from blood. The receptors derive from a woman aged 60-75 years with Graves' hyperthyroidism.

Only a few counts were recorded for this clonotype. The DNA for the CDR3 is TGCGCCAGCAAGAGGACAGCCCAGGGGTACTACTACGAGCAGTACTTC. It codes for CASKRTAQGYYYEQYF. This chain links TRBV10-1 with TRBJ2-7; D perhaps matches TRBD1 (6 bases). The CDR3 loop spans 16 amino acids. Between the trimmed V and J ends, which lost 7 bases and 3 bases, there was a span of 22 bases. Per the germline V gene, CDR1 is WNHNN and CDR2 is SYGVQD (reference sequence).

This clonotype was seen many times. This chain connects TRBV28 to TRBJ2-1; D is tentatively TRBD1 or TRBD2 (5 bases each). The CDR3 consists of 14 residues. Germline V CDR1 and CDR2: MDHEN, SYDVKM. Trimming stripped 6 bases from V and 2 bases from J, with 11 bases between. CDR3 sequence reads: CASRQGPTYNEQFF. The CDR3 DNA sequence: TGTGCCAGCAGGCAGGGACCGACCTACAATGAGCAGTTCTTC. Looking up the rest from reference TRBV28 and TRBJ2-1 gives the full variable domain: DVKVTQSSRYLVKRTGEKVFLECVQDMDHENMFWYRQDPGLGLRLIYFSYDVKMKEKGDIPEGYSVSREKKERFSLILESASTNQTSMYLCASRQGPTYNEQFFGPGTRLTVL.

The chain couples TRBV9 to TRBJ2-1, with 10 nucleotides matching TRBD2. V lost 1 base to trimming and J lost 4 bases; unmatched junction nucleotides: 2. This CDR3 region has 15 residues. Germline lookup yields CDR1 SGDLS and CDR2 YYNGEE. Here the CDR3 DNA reads TGTGCCAGCAGCGTACTAGCGGGAGTTTACAATGAGCAGTTCTTC. Protein product: CASSVLAGVYNEQFF.

This clonotype was seen only a few times. The V gene is TRBV28, the J gene TRBJ2-7, with D unresolved. Germline CDR1 MDHEN, CDR2 SYDVKM. V gave up 7 bases and J gave up 6 bases, with 10 bases separating them. There are 11 residues in the CDR3. The CDR3 sequence: CASTLTGEQYF. The CDR3 DNA is TGTGCCAGCACTTTGACGGGCGAGCAGTACTTC.